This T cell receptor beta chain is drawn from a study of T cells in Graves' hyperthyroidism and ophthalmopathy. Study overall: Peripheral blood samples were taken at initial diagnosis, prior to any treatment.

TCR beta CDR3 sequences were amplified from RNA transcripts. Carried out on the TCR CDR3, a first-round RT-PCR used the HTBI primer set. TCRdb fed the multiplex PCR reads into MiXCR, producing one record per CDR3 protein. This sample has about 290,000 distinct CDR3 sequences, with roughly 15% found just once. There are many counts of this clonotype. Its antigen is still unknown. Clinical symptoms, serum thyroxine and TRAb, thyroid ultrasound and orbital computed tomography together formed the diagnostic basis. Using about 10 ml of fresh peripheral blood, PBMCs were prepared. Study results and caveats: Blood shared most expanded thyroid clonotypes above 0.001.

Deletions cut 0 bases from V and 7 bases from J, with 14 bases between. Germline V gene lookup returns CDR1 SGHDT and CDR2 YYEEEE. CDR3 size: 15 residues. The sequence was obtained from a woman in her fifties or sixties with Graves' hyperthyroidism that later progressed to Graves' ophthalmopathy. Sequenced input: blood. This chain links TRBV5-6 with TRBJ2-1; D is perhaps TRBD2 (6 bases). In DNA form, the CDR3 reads TGTGCCAGCAGCTTGGGTGCGGGGAGCGGAAATGAGCAGTTCTTC. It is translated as CASSLGAGSGNEQFF.